This is a list of T cell receptor beta chains from one sample in a study of T cells after yellow fever vaccination. TCRdb ran MiXCR on the 5' RACE reads and lists one entry per CDR3 protein. This sample has roughly 150,000 distinct CDR3 sequences, with around 7.3% found just once. Sequenced here: CD4+ T cells sorted from PBMCs, sampled less than 6 days after the first yellow fever vaccination. The receptor set was obtained from a man between 18 and 29 years old who received the YFV17D yellow fever vaccine. The conserved cysteine and the conserved F or W are not part of the CDR3 here.

>TRBV20-1|TRBJ2-7
SAKDRGYEQY
>TRBV7-2|TRBJ1-1
ASSPRGETEAF
>TRBV5-1|TRBJ2-1
ASSSGTSGADEQF
>TRBV6-1|TRBJ2-6
ASSDTGTISGANVLT
>TRBV7-9|TRBJ1-1
ASSLALMTTEAF
>TRBV20-1|TRBJ2-5
SAPRGAGETQY
>TRBV6-2/TRBV6-3|TRBJ2-3
ASSLLADTQY
>TRBV6-5|TRBJ1-1
ASSSAGTDDPEAF
>TRBV3-1|TRBJ1-2
ASSRSGDIYDGYT
>TRBV4-3|TRBJ2-7
ASSLGQGFYEQY
>TRBV10-2|TRBJ1-5
ASSESGGDQPQH
>TRBV18|TRBJ1-4
ASSPTRVGSTNEKLF
>TRBV19|TRBJ2-6
ASGPRAGANVLT
>TRBV20-1|TRBJ2-5
SAREVTAQTQY
>TRBV6-5|TRBJ2-7
ASRPDRGGHEQY
>TRBV6-5|TRBJ1-1
ASSPPGGGGRTEAF
>TRBV4-1|TRBJ2-4
ASSQDTARGLAKNIQY
>TRBV1|TRBJ2-5
TSSQDTRWPQETQY
>TRBV20-1|TRBJ2-4
SAGRTIPKNIQY
>TRBV20-1|TRBJ2-1
SANPVRANEQF
>TRBV28|TRBJ2-2
ASSLAGGSYTGELF
>TRBV11-2|TRBJ2-3
ASTSGLAGSVSTDTQY
>TRBV11-1|TRBJ2-6
ASSSRRVVAGISGANVLT
>TRBV5-1|TRBJ2-5
ASTVQGKETQY
>TRBV5-1|TRBJ1-1
ASRAGRNGFAF
>TRBV5-1|TRBJ2-7
ASSRGENEQY
>TRBV20-1|TRBJ2-7
SARDGPASYEQY
>TRBV5-1|TRBJ1-1
ASRPTRDTINTEAF
>TRBV5-1|TRBJ2-1
ASSPTPRETYNEQF
>TRBV18|TRBJ2-1
ASSPRATSGGNEQF
>TRBV18|TRBJ2-3
ASSPPTDSGQY
>TRBV25-1|TRBJ1-2
ASSDWGYGYT
>TRBV7-9|TRBJ2-3
ASSTSTSTDTQY
>TRBV12-3/TRBV12-4|TRBJ1-1
ASRAGQGLVNTEAF
>TRBV6-6|TRBJ2-7
ASSYSGAYEQY
>TRBV20-1|TRBJ1-2
SARDQVSRGYGYT
>TRBV29-1|TRBJ1-5
SVGDTPQPQH